This T cell receptor (beta chain) was retrieved from a study of PD-L1 blockade in urothelial cancer. About the research overall: At some point between 2013 and 2014 therapy began: atezolizumab 1,200 mg intravenously every 3 weeks. Patients had undergone 0 to 3 prior chemotherapy regimens.

As to time point: pretreatment peripheral blood. The CDR3 has 12 amino acids. V lost 6 bases, J lost 3 bases, and 9 bases lay in between. The germline V gene encodes CDR1 MDHEN and CDR2 SYDVKM. Sequencing was performed with immunoSEQ multiplex PCR; in TCRdb, only in-frame clones are kept and a portion is missing. This sample has some 87,000 clones, with roughly 84% found just once. Sequenced here: PBMCs, sampled around atezolizumab (anti-PD-L1) treatment. The chain employs TRBV28 and TRBJ2-7; D call uncertain. The sequence came from a man aged 60 to 75 with urothelial cancer. In DNA, the CDR3 is TGTGCCAGCAGCGCCTCTAGCTACGAGCAGTACTTC. As protein: CASSASSYEQYF.